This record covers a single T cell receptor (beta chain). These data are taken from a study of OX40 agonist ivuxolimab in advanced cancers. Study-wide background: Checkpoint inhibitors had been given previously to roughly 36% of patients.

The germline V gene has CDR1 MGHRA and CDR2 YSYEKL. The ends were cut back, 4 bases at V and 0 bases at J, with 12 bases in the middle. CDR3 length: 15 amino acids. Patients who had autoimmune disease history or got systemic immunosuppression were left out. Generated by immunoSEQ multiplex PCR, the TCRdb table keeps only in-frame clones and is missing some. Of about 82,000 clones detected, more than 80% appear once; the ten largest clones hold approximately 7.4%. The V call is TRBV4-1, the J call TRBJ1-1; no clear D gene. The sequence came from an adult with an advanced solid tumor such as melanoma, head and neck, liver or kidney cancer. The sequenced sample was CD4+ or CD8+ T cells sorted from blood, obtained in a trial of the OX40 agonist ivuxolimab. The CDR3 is CASSPEGSLNTEAFF. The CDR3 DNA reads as TGCGCCAGCAGCCCAGAGGGTTCCCTGAACACTGAAGCTTTCTTT.